The rows below give T cell receptor beta chains drawn from one sample of a study of T cell repertoires in cytomegalovirus infection. One entry per CDR3 protein, called by TCRdb with MiXCR from the reads. The sample has over 300,000 distinct CDR3 sequences; 9.5% are singletons. Sequenced material: PBMCs. The source is a human donor in good health (CMV status not recorded). Some clones in this sample may be carry-over from other donors' samples. Each CDR3 is given without its conserved first and last residue. Fields, in order: V gene, CDR3 protein.

V: TRBV7-9; CDR3: ASTPMDRDEQY
V: TRBV7-2; CDR3: ASSLGGLAGDREQY
V: TRBV7-2; CDR3: ASTPRGGEIGGYTQY
V: TRBV28; CDR3: ASTLRTGGFYGYT
V: TRBV12-3/TRBV12-4; CDR3: ASSPGQGYSTSGNNEQF
V: TRBV7-2; CDR3: ASSLHGGKNIQY
V: TRBV19; CDR3: ASSGTSETIKNIQY
V: TRBV7-6; CDR3: ASSGEGLAGQETQY
V: TRBV18; CDR3: ASSTYQETQY
V: TRBV7-2; CDR3: ASSLFWGSNTGELF
V: TRBV10-3; CDR3: AMSTGGSNSPLH
V: TRBV12-3/TRBV12-4; CDR3: ASNRPAGGGGYPYNEQF
V: TRBV7-2; CDR3: ASSITRATYEQY
V: TRBV20-1; CDR3: SAYPGTGSNSPLH
V: TRBV7-2; CDR3: ASSLRSGTEAF
V: TRBV28; CDR3: ASLGRLGHEQF
V: TRBV27; CDR3: ASSLTPEQGQPQH
V: TRBV18; CDR3: ASSPLDSPGNTIY
V: TRBV10-3; CDR3: AISVTSMGRDEQF
V: TRBV11-1; CDR3: ASSLRSTNMNTEAF
V: TRBV20-1; CDR3: SALDSKGTDTQY
V: TRBV7-2; CDR3: ATSLAGRNTEAF
V: TRBV4-3; CDR3: ASSQVFRGGSYEQY
V: TRBV7-2; CDR3: ASSPTGFHEQF
V: TRBV7-2; CDR3: ASSLALQPQH
V: TRBV7-8; CDR3: ASSLGGEAGRYNQPQH
V: TRBV6-1; CDR3: ASSPRGTSNQPQH
V: TRBV7-2; CDR3: ASSLGSSVAYGYT
V: TRBV12-3/TRBV12-4; CDR3: ASSFGLGGGPVVLEQY
V: TRBV19; CDR3: ASSTRGGLSFENNEQF
V: TRBV9; CDR3: ASSVAPSTYTDTQY
V: TRBV6-2/TRBV6-3; CDR3: ASSYFRGYGEQF
V: TRBV12-3/TRBV12-4; CDR3: ASSSPWGYDYGYT
V: TRBV7-2; CDR3: ASSPRSGTGLTRELF
V: TRBV15; CDR3: ATSRIPRGSGEKLF
V: TRBV20-1; CDR3: SARPPRIHASTDTQY
V: TRBV10-1; CDR3: ASSRSRNEQF
V: TRBV4-1; CDR3: ASSIPTRGTKNSPLH
V: TRBV2; CDR3: ASSRGGSEQY
V: TRBV7-2; CDR3: ASSSPGPIYGYT
V: TRBV7-9; CDR3: ASSSNPTYNEQF
V: TRBV5-6; CDR3: ASSLEGPGNTEAF
V: TRBV5-1; CDR3: ASSSQGQETQY
V: TRBV24-1; CDR3: ATSDWGAEETQY
V: TRBV7-9; CDR3: ASSRPTSGSIETQY
V: TRBV19; CDR3: ASSLPGTVYGYT
V: TRBV28; CDR3: ASSLPTTGTRGYEQY
V: TRBV10-3; CDR3: ANSGGPTDTQY
V: TRBV4-3; CDR3: ASSRLRSYEQY
V: TRBV12-3/TRBV12-4; CDR3: ASSSFGTAEAF
V: TRBV7-2; CDR3: ASSPQGFEKLF
V: TRBV6-2/TRBV6-3; CDR3: ASRLHSNSYNEQF
V: TRBV12-3/TRBV12-4; CDR3: ASSLGGRPDVRETQY
V: TRBV7-2; CDR3: ASNTQGVNYGYT
V: TRBV4-3; CDR3: ASSQDTGTSRGEQF
V: TRBV15; CDR3: ATSRDGPRDSNQPQH